This record looks at one T cell receptor beta chain sequence and its context. Its target is not known. The data are from a study of blood T cells in healthy people across ages. As for the study in general: Capture by template switching was about one barcoded beta molecule per two T cells. Whole-study results and caveats: A greater number of naive CD4+ cells and higher diversity distinguished long-lived donors from aged donors.

Primers used in a second PCR of roughly 7 to 11 cycles were a sample-barcoded 5' primer and a J-beta primer mix. Via MiXCR, TCRdb re-called the 5' RACE reads, giving one row per CDR3 protein. The sample lists 1.5 million or so distinct CDR3 sequences, approximately 40% seen once, with around 8% in the top ten. V was trimmed by 5 bases and J by 0 bases, leaving 9 bases between them. The CDR3 covers 14 residues. Germline CDR1 is SGHTA and CDR2 is FQGNSA. The sequencing input was blood. The chain is built from TRBV7-2 and TRBJ2-3; D gene uncertain. The source of this sequence is a young woman in good health. In DNA form, the CDR3 reads TGTGCCAGCAGCCTCAGCTGGAGCACAGATACGCAGTATTTT. It codes for CASSLSWSTDTQYF.